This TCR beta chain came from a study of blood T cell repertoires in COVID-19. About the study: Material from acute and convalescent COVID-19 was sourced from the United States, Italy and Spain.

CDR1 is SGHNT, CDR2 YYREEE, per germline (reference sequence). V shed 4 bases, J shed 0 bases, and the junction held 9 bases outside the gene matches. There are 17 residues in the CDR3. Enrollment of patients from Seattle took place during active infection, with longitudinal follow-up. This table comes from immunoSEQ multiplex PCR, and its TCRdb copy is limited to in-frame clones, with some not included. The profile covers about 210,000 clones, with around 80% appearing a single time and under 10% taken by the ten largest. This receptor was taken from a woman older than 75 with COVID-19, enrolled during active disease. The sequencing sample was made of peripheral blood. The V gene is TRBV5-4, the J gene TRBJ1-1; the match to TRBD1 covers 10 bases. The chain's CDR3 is CASSTGTGVGLNTEAFF. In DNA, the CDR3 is TGTGCCAGCAGCACCGGGACAGGGGTTGGATTGAACACTGAAGCTTTCTTT.